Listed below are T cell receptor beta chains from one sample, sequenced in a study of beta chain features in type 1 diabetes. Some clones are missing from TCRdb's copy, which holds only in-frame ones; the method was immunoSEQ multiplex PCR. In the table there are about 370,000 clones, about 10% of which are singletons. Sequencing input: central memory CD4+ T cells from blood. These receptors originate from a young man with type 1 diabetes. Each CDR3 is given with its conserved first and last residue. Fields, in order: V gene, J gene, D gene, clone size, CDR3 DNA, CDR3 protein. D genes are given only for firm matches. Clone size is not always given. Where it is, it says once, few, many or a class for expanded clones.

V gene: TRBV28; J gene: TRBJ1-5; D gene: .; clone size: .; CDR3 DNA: TGTGCCAGCACCCTAACCATAAGCAATCAGCCCCAGCATTTT; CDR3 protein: CASTLTISNQPQHF
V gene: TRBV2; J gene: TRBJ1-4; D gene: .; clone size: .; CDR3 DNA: TGTGCCAGCTTCCGGGCGGGGGACGGTAATGAAAAACTGTTTTTT; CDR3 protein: CASFRAGDGNEKLFF
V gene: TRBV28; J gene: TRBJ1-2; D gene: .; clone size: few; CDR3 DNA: TGTGCCAGCAGCACGGGGTGGGGCTACACCTTC; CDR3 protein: CASSTGWGYTF
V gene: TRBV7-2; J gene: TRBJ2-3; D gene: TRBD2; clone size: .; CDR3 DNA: TGTGCCAGCCGGGGGGGCCTGATGAGCACAGATACGCAGTATTTT; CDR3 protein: CASRGGLMSTDTQYF
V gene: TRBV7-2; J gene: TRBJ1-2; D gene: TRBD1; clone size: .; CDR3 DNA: TGTGCCAGCGGAAGAGGACAGGCTAACTATGGCTACACCTTC; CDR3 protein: CASGRGQANYGYTF
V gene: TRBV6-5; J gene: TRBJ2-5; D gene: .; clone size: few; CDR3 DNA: TGTGCCAGCAGTCACAGGGATAGGGAGACCCAGTACTTC; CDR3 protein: CASSHRDRETQYF
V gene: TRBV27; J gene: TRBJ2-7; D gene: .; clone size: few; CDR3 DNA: TGTGCCAGCAGTTTCTCTAGCTCCTACGAGCAGTACTTC; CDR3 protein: CASSFSSSYEQYF
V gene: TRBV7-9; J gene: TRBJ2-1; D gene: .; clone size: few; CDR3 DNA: TGTGCCAGCAGCTTAGACCAGGGGGGGACAGTCTCCTACAATGAGCAGTTCTTC; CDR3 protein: CASSLDQGGTVSYNEQFF
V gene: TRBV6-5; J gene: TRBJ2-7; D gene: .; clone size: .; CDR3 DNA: TGTGCCAGCAGTTTGGAGAGTACCTACGAGCAGTACTTC; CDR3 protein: CASSLESTYEQYF
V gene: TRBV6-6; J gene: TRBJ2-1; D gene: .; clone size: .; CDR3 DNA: TGTGCCAGCAGTTACTCACAACTTTACAATGAGCAGTTCTTC; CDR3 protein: CASSYSQLYNEQFF
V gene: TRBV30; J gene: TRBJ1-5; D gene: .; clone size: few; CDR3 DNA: TGTGCCTGGAGTGACAGCTTCAATCAGCCCCAGCATTTT; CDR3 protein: CAWSDSFNQPQHF
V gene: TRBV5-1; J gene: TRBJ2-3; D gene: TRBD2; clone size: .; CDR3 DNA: TGCGCCAGCGGGGAGGGAACCCCAGATACGCAGTATTTT; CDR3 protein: CASGEGTPDTQYF
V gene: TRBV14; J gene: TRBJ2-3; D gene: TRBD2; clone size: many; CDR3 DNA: TGTGCCAGCAGCCACTTTCTAGCGGGAGGCGCAGATACGCAGTATTTT; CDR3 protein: CASSHFLAGGADTQYF
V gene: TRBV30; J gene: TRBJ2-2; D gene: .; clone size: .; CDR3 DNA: TGTGCCTGGAGTGCCGGGACGAACACCGGGGAGCTGTTTTTT; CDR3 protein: CAWSAGTNTGELFF
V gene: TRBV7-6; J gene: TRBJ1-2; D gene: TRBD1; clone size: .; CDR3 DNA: TGTGCCAGCAGCATACCGGGACAGGGGGCCGGTGGCTACACCTTC; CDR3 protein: CASSIPGQGAGGYTF
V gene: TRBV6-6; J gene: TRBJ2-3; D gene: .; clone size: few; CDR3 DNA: TGTGCCACCCTTCCAGGCGGGACAGATACGCAGTATTTT; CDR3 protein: CATLPGGTDTQYF
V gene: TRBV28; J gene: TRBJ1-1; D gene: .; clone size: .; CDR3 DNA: TGTGCCAGCAGCCTCGGGGGGGGCGCGGACACTGAAGCTTTCTTT; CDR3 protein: CASSLGGGADTEAFF
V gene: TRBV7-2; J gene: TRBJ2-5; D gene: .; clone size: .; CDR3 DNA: TGTGCCAGCAAGGATTCCTATTCCCAAGAGACCCAGTACTTC; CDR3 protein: CASKDSYSQETQYF
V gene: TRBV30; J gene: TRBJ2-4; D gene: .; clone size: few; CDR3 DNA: TGTGCCTGGAGCTCTGGACATGCTCAAAACATTCAGTACTTC; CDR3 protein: CAWSSGHAQNIQYF
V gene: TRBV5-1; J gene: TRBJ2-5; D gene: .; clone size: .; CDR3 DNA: TGCGCCAGCAGCTTCTATGGCGGGACCCAAGAGACCCAGTACTTC; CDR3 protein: CASSFYGGTQETQYF
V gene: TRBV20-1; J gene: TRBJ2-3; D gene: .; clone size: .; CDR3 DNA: TGCAGTGCTAGAACAGATACGCAGTATTTT; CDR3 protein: CSARTDTQYF
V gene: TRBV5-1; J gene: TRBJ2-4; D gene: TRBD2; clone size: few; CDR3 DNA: TGCGCCAGCAGCTTGGAGGGAGGGGTGGACATTCAGTACTTC; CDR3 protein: CASSLEGGVDIQYF
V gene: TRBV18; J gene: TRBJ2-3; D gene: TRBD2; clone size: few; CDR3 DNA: TGTGCCAGCTCACCAACGGGGGGAGATACGCAGTATTTT; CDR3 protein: CASSPTGGDTQYF
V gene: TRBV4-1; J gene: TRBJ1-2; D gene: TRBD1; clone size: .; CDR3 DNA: TGCGCCAGCAGCCAAGCCCCAGGGGGAAACTATGGCTACACCTTC; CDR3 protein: CASSQAPGGNYGYTF
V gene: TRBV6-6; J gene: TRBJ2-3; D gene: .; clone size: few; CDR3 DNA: TGTGCCAGCAGACCCGCTGACGCAGATACGCAGTATTTT; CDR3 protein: CASRPADADTQYF
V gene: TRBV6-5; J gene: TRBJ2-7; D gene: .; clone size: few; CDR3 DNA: TGTGCCAGCACCCGAGGCGTTGCCTACGAGCAGTACTTC; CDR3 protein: CASTRGVAYEQYF
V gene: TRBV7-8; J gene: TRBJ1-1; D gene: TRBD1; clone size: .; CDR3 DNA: TGTGCCAGCAGCCCTACAGGGGGCACTGAAGCTTTCTTT; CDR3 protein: CASSPTGGTEAFF
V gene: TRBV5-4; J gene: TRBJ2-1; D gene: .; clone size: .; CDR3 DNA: TGTGCCAGCAGCTTGGATAGGGATGAGCAGTTCTTC; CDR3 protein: CASSLDRDEQFF
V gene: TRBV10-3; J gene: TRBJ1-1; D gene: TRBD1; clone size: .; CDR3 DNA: TGTGCCAGCAGTTACCCAGGACAGGGTACCACTGAAGCTTTCTTT; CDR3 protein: CASSYPGQGTTEAFF
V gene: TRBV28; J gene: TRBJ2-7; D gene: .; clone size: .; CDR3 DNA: TGTGCCAGCGGAGCCCGAGACAGATCCTACGAGCAGTACTTC; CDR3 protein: CASGARDRSYEQYF
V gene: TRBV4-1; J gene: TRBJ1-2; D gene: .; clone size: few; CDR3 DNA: TGCGCCAGCAGCCAAGCACCAGGGACGGGGTATGGCTACACCTTC; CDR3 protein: CASSQAPGTGYGYTF
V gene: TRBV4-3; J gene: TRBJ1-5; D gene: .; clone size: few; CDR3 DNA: TGCGCCAGCAGCCAAGATGTTCGGGGGGCCCAGCATTTT; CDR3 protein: CASSQDVRGAQHF
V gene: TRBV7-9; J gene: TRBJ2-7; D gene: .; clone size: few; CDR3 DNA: TGTGCCAGCAGCTTAGGGGCCTCCTACGAGCAGTACTTC; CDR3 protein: CASSLGASYEQYF
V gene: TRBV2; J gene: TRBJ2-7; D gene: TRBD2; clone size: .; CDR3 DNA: TGTGCCAGCAGAGGGGAGGGCGAGCAGTACTTC; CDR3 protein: CASRGEGEQYF
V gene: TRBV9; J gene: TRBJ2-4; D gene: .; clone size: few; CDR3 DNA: TGTGCCAGCAGCGTATGGGGGGCGGACATTCAGTACTTC; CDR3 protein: CASSVWGADIQYF
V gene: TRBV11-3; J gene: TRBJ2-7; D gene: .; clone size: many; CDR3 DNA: TGTGCCAGCAGCGTAAACTACGAGCAGTACTTC; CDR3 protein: CASSVNYEQYF
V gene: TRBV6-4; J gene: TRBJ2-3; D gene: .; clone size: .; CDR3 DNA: TGTGCCAGCAGTGGGGGCGGGATCGGTGGAGATACGCAGTATTTT; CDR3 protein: CASSGGGIGGDTQYF
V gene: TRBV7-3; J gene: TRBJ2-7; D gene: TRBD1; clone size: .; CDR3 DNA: TGTGCCAGCAGCTTAAAACAGGGGGCGCTTGAGCAGTACTTC; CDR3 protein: CASSLKQGALEQYF
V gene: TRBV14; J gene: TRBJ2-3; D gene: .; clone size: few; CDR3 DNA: TGTGCCAGCAGCGGGATTAGCCTCACAGATACGCAGTATTTT; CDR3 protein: CASSGISLTDTQYF
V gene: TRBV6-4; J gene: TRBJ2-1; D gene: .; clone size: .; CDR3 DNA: TGTGCCAGCGCCACGGACAGAGCGAGCAATGAGCAGTTCTTC; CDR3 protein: CASATDRASNEQFF
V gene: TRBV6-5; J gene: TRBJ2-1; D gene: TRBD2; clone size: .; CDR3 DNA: TGTGCCACCTCGACTAGCGGGATCTACAATGAGCAGTTCTTC; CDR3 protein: CATSTSGIYNEQFF